The present TCR beta chain was sequenced within a study of shared clonotypes between healthy human individuals. The wider study: Each donor contributed plates that comprised three CD4 naive, three CD4 memory, two CD8 naive and one CD8 memory.

Trimming removed 1 base from V and 4 bases from J; junction bases left unmatched: 5. In germline, CDR1 is SGHNT, CDR2 YYREEE (reference sequence). The length of the CDR3 is 15 residues. Data came from immunoSEQ multiplex PCR; TCRdb stores just in-frame clones and leaves some out. The table lists roughly 1,100,000 clones, about 75% of them singletons. What was sequenced was memory CD4+ T cells sorted from blood. The subset: CD45RA-negative fraction. The receptor comes from a man in his late teens or twenties in good health. The V and J genes are TRBV5-4 and TRBJ2-5; 9 bases agree with TRBD1. The CDR3 bases are TGTGCCAGCAGCTTGTTTACAGGGGGCACAGAGACCCAGTACTTC. It codes for CASSLFTGGTETQYF.